These 26 T cell receptor beta chains originate from one sample sequenced in a study of T cells in Graves' hyperthyroidism and ophthalmopathy (dated by TCRdb to about 2019). Library construction relied on multiplex PCR. TCRdb records Illumina HiSeq 2000 as the sequencer. TCR beta CDR3 regions were amplified from RNA transcripts. The TCR CDR3 was subjected to a first round of RT-PCR using the HTBI primer set and the Qiagen OneStep RT-PCR kit. TCRdb cleaned the public reads at Q25 with fastp, built clones with MiXCR and kept in-frame beta chains. A single entry per CDR3 protein holds the most common genes and DNA from its merged rows. Within this sample are about 290,000 distinct CDR3 sequences, with 13% of them counted one time only. Clones ranked in the top ten supply roughly 8% of the sample. Sequences were obtained from blood. Receptor source: a young woman with Graves' hyperthyroidism that later progressed to Graves' ophthalmopathy.

This clonotype was counted many times. The V call is TRBV28, the J call TRBJ2-7; 10 nucleotides line up with TRBD1. CDR1 and CDR2 from the germline V gene are MDHEN and SYDVKM. This CDR3 comprises 16 residues. Unmatched junction bases numbered 11, after V lost 1 base and J lost 8 bases. The CDR3 sequence: CASSLLDRGRPMKQYF. The CDR3 nucleotides read TGTGCCAGCAGTTTATTAGACAGGGGGCGACCTATGAAGCAGTACTTC.

The rearrangement links TRBV5-1 to TRBJ2-3, with 8 positions matching TRBD2. The J segment lost 5 bases and the V segment lost 0 bases, leaving 8 bases of the junction unmatched. Germline CDR1 SGHRS, CDR2 YFSETQ. This CDR3 has 16 residues. The chain's CDR3 is CASSLAPAGVGDTQYF. CDR3 DNA: TGCGCCAGCAGCTTGGCCCCAGCGGGAGTAGGAGATACGCAGTATTTT.

This clonotype has a count of ten or more. This sequence joins TRBV27 and TRBJ1-1; D ambiguous. Germline CDR1 and CDR2: MNHEY and SMNVEV (reference sequence). Trimming stripped 5 bases from V and 0 bases from J, with 13 bases between. This CDR3 is built from 15 residues. CDR3 coding DNA: TGTGCCAGCAGTCCCATGGGGTCCGTGAACACTGAAGCTTTCTTT. Translation: CASSPMGSVNTEAFF.

This clonotype was seen a handful of times. The chain links TRBV20-1 to TRBJ2-3; 15 bases are shared with TRBD2. The V and J ends lost 2 bases and 3 bases, in that order; junction bases with no gene match: 6. This CDR3 contains 17 residues. Germline V gene sequence: CDR1 DFQATT, CDR2 SNEGSKA (reference sequence). CDR3 protein: CSARTGLAGGRTDTQYF. The CDR3 DNA is TGCAGTGCTAGAACAGGACTAGCGGGAGGGAGAACAGATACGCAGTATTTT.

This clonotype was found many times. V and J are TRBV11-2 and TRBJ2-2; 8 bases are a match to TRBD2. This CDR3 is built from 15 residues. Germline assignment: CDR1 SGHAT and CDR2 FQNNGV. The V and J ends lost 5 bases and 1 base, in that order; junction bases with no gene match: 3. The CDR3 sequence is CASSASGGNTGELFF. DNA for the CDR3: TGTGCCAGCAGCGCGAGCGGGGGGAACACCGGGGAGCTGTTTTTT.

The sample holds many counts of this clonotype. The chain recombines TRBV12-3 or TRBV12-4 with TRBJ2-5; no clear D gene. The length of the CDR3 is 13 residues. The V end lost 3 bases, the J end lost 1 base, and 6 bases lay between the germline ends. The CDR3 reads CASSFEPQETQYF. The CDR3 nucleotides read TGTGCCAGCAGTTTCGAGCCCCAAGAGACCCAGTACTTC.

This clonotype has a count of ten or more. The chain couples TRBV20-1 to TRBJ2-1, with TRBD2 matching over 7 bases. Trimming took 5 bases from V and 2 from J; bases not matched to a gene: 3. Germline V lookup: CDR1 DFQATT, CDR2 SNEGSKA (reference sequence). The CDR3 is 13 residues long. CDR3 nucleotides: TGCAGTGCTCAGCGGGACCCCTACAATGAGCAGTTCTTC. This gives the protein CSAQRDPYNEQFF.

This clonotype was seen repeatedly, ten times or more. The chain's CDR3 is CSALGTGKDEQYF. Written as DNA, the CDR3 is TGCAGCGCCCTCGGGACAGGGAAGGACGAGCAGTACTTC. The chain is built from TRBV29-1 and TRBJ2-7, with TRBD1 matching 9 bases. CDR1 and CDR2 (germline): SQVTM, ANQGSEA. V lost 7 bases, J lost 5 bases, and 9 bases stayed unmatched. The CDR3 contains 13 residues.

V gene TRBV7-2 combines with J gene TRBJ2-7; 11 nucleotides agree with TRBD1. This CDR3 region has 15 residues. The V gene's germline CDR1 is SGHTA and CDR2 FQGNSA. V dropped 5 bases and J dropped 7; count of bases not matched to a gene: 10. For the CDR3, the DNA is TGTGCCAGCAGCGCCGGGACAGGGGGAATTGGGGAGCAGTACTTC. It specifies CASSAGTGGIGEQYF. Using reference TRBV7-2 and TRBJ2-7 for the parts outside the CDR3, the full variable domain is GAGVSQSPSNKVTEKGKDVELRCDPISGHTALYWYRQSLGQGLEFLIYFQGNSAPDKSGLPSDRFSAERTGGSVSTLTIQRTQQEDSAVYLCASSAGTGGIGEQYFGPGTRLTVT.

The chain carries TRBV4-3 and TRBJ2-4; D is uncertain. Germline-derived CDR1 and CDR2 are LGHNA and YSLEER. This CDR3 has 15 residues. The V end lost 2 bases, the J end lost 1 base, and 9 bases lay between the germline ends. The CDR3 DNA reads as TGCGCCAGCAGCCAAACAACTCAGGCCAAAAACATTCAGTACTTC. Encoded protein: CASSQTTQAKNIQYF.

This clonotype has at least ten counts. The V gene is TRBV30, the J gene TRBJ1-5; no firm D call. The ends were cut back, 1 base at V and 0 bases at J, with 13 bases in the middle. The CDR3 sequence is 16 residues long. Looked up from germline, CDR1 is GTSNPN and CDR2 is SVGIG (reference sequence). CDR3 amino acids: CAWSAKGWGSNQPQHF. The CDR3 DNA sequence: TGTGCCTGGAGTGCGAAGGGATGGGGTAGCAATCAGCCCCAGCATTTT.

This clonotype was counted many times. The chain combines TRBV19 with TRBJ2-1, with D unresolved. The V gene's germline CDR1 is LNHDA and CDR2 SQIVND (reference sequence). The CDR3 length is 16 residues. V lost 7 bases and J 3 bases, leaving 19 bases between the germline ends. CDR3 DNA sequence: TGTGCCAGTACCCCATCCCCCTACTCTAGCTACAATGAGCAGTTCTTC. It is translated as CASTPSPYSSYNEQFF.

This clonotype was seen many times. The V gene is TRBV2, the J gene TRBJ1-2, with TRBD1 identical over 7 bases. Trimming cost V 3 bases and J 8 bases; bases outside gene matches: 18. Germline CDR1 is SNHLY and CDR2 is FYNNEI. The CDR3 is 17 amino acids. CDR3 protein: CASSDARTGVPRKGYTF. The CDR3 region has the DNA TGTGCCAGCAGTGATGCACGAACAGGGGTCCCCCGTAAGGGCTACACCTTC. Using reference TRBV2 and TRBJ1-2 for the parts outside the CDR3, the full variable domain is EPEVTQTPSHQVTQMGQEVILRCVPISNHLYFYWYRQILGQKVEFLVSFYNNEISEKSEIFDDQFSVERPDGSNFTLKIRSTKLEDSAMYFCASSDARTGVPRKGYTFGSGTRLTVV.

In this sample, this clonotype turned up a few times. A much larger clonotype is one base distant, so this may be a read error. J is TRBJ2-2 and V is TRBV12-3 or TRBV12-4; D may be TRBD1 or TRBD2 (5 bases each). Trimming removed 5 bases from V and 2 bases from J, with 12 bases in between. The CDR3 is 15 residues long. For the CDR3, the DNA is TGTGCCAGCAGTGGGACCCCCCCTAACACCGGGGAGCTGTTTTTT. Its translation is CASSGTPPNTGELFF.

This clonotype was recorded at least ten times. The rearrangement links TRBV19 to TRBJ2-7; TRBD1 matches at 7 bases. This CDR3 is built from 15 residues. Germline V gives CDR1 LNHDA, CDR2 SQIVND (reference sequence). V was pared by 5 bases and J by 2 bases, with 9 bases of the junction left unmatched. The CDR3 coding sequence is TGTGCCAGTAGTCCGACCCTGGGACAGACCTACGAGCAGTACTTC. It translates to CASSPTLGQTYEQYF.

J is TRBJ2-7 and V is TRBV9, with TRBD2 matching 14 bases. This CDR3 is 14 amino acids long. The V gene's germline CDR1 is SGDLS and CDR2 YYNGEE. V lost 3 bases to trimming and J lost 8 bases; unmatched junction nucleotides: 4. This CDR3 is CASSAGLAGVQQYF. CDR3 nucleotides: TGTGCCAGCAGCGCGGGACTAGCGGGGGTCCAGCAGTACTTC.

This clonotype occurred a few times. This chain connects TRBV9 to TRBJ2-5; 7 nucleotides match TRBD1. Germline CDR1 reads SGDLS; CDR2 reads YYNGEE. The CDR3 has 16 residues. V shed 4 bases and J 2 bases; nucleotides not matched to a gene: 11. CDR3 amino acids: CASSPGGANVQETQYF. CDR3 bases: TGTGCCAGCAGCCCAGGGGGAGCAAATGTTCAAGAGACCCAGTACTTC.

This clonotype has at least ten counts. The chain employs TRBV28 and TRBJ2-2; 12 nucleotides match TRBD2. The CDR3 runs to 16 residues. Per the germline V gene, CDR1 is MDHEN and CDR2 is SYDVKM. V gave up 5 bases and J gave up 5 bases; unmatched junction bases: 6. CDR3 sequence (DNA): TGTGCCAGCAGTCATGGACTAGCGGGATATACCGGGGAGCTGTTTTTT. Protein sequence: CASSHGLAGYTGELFF.

This clonotype occurred many times. J is TRBJ1-5 and V is TRBV5-6; tentative D call: TRBD1 (6 bases). The CDR3 loop spans 14 amino acids. Germline V gene lookup returns CDR1 SGHDT and CDR2 YYEEEE. V was pared by 3 bases and J by 5 bases, with 12 bases between. CDR3 coding DNA: TGTGCCAGCAGCTCCGGGGGGCGGGATCAGCCCCAGCATTTT. Encoded protein: CASSSGGRDQPQHF.

Ten or more counts support this clonotype. V gene TRBV30 combines with J gene TRBJ1-4, with a weak D call TRBD1 (6 bases). This CDR3 region has 16 residues. V lost 2 bases and J lost 8, with 21 bases in between. CDR1 and CDR2 (germline): GTSNPN, SVGIG (reference sequence). The CDR3, as DNA: TGTGCCTGGAGTTCCCCTAGACCGGGACAACGGGAAAAACTGTTTTTT. It translates to CAWSSPRPGQREKLFF.

This clonotype has at least ten counts. The chain is built from TRBV20-1 and TRBJ1-1, with a tentative D call TRBD1 (5 bases). The germline V and J ends were trimmed by 6 bases and 1 base, with 15 bases remaining between them. Germline V CDR1 and CDR2: DFQATT, SNEGSKA (reference sequence). CDR3 length: 14 amino acids. CDR3 in amino acids: CSAPTWDGNTEAFF. The CDR3, as DNA: TGCAGTGCGCCCACGTGGGACGGGAACACTGAAGCTTTCTTT.

The chain employs TRBV7-8 and TRBJ1-2; 8 bases match TRBD1. This CDR3 is built from 14 residues. With V trimmed by 7 bases and J by 6 bases, 10 bases remained unmatched. CDR1 SGHVS and CDR2 FQNEAQ come from the germline V gene. The CDR3 DNA reads as TGTGCCAGCATCCCGGACAGGGAATTAAATGGCTACACCTTC. As protein: CASIPDRELNGYTF.

This clonotype showed up many times. The rearrangement joins TRBV5-8 to TRBJ1-1, with D unresolved. The V gene lost 0 bases and the J gene lost 6 bases, with 18 bases spanning the gap. The CDR3 spans 16 residues. CDR1 SGHTS and CDR2 YDEGEE come from the germline V gene. In DNA, the CDR3 is TGTGCCAGCAGCTTGGTATCGGGTAGGGTCGACGCTGAAGCTTTCTTT. Amino acids: CASSLVSGRVDAEAFF. Together with reference TRBV5-8 and TRBJ1-1, the CDR3 gives the full variable domain: EAGVTQSPTHLIKTRGQQATLRCSPISGHTSVYWYQQALGLGLQFLLWYDEGEERNRGNFPPRFSGRQFPNYSSELNVNALELEDSALYLCASSLVSGRVDAEAFFGQGTRLTVV.

This clonotype was detected many times. The chain couples TRBV28 to TRBJ2-3, with 7 positions matching TRBD2. There are 14 residues in the CDR3. Germline V gene sequence: CDR1 MDHEN, CDR2 SYDVKM. After removal of 3 bases from V and 5 bases from J, the junction contained 5 bases not matched to a gene. The CDR3 region is CASSLGGVKDTQYF. The CDR3 region has the DNA TGTGCCAGCAGTTTGGGAGGGGTGAAAGATACGCAGTATTTT.

Ten or more counts support this clonotype. The V and J genes are TRBV28 and TRBJ1-2, with a tentative D call TRBD1 (6 bases). Trimming stripped 6 bases from V and 5 bases from J, with 16 bases between. Germline CDR1 MDHEN, CDR2 SYDVKM. The CDR3 consists of 14 residues. The CDR3 spells CASSLAGGRYGYTF. The CDR3 bases are TGTGCCAGCAGCCTCGCGGGGGGGCGTTATGGCTACACCTTC.

This clonotype was picked up many times. The chain uses TRBV4-1 and TRBJ1-1, with a possible D match to TRBD1 (5 bases). Per germline, CDR1 MGHRA and CDR2 YSYEKL. The CDR3 is made up of 14 amino acids. Trimming took 0 bases from V and 5 from J, leaving 10 bases between them. The CDR3, as DNA: TGCGCCAGCAGCCAAGATTACGGGGGTACTGAAGCTTTCTTT. Amino acid sequence: CASSQDYGGTEAFF.